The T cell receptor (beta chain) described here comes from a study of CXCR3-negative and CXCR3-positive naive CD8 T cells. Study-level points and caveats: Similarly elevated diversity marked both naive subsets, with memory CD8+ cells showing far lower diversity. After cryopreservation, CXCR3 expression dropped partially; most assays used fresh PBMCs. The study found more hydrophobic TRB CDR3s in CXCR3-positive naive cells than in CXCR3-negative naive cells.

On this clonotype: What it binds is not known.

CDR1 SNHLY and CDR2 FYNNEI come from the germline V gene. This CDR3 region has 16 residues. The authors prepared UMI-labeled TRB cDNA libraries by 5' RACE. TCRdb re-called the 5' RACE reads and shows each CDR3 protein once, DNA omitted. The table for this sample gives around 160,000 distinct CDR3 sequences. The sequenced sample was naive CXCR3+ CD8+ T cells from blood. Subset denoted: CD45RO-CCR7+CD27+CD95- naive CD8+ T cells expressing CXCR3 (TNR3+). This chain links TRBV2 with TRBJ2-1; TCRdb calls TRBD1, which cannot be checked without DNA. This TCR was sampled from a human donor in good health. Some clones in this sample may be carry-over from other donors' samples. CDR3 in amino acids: CASSDRGYSSYNEQFF.